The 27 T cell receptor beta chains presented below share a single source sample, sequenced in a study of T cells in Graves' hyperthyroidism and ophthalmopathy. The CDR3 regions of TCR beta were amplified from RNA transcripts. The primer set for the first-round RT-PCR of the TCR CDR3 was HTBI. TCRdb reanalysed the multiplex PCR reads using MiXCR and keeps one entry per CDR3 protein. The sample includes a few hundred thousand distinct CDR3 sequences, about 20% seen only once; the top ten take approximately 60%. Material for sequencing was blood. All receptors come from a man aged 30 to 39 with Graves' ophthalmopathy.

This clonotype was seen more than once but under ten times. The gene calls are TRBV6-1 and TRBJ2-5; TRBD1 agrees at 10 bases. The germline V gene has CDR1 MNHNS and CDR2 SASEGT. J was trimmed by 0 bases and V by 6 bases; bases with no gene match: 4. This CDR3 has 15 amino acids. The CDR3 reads CASSRGQGYQETQYF. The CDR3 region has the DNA TGTGCCAGCAGCAGGGGACAGGGGTACCAAGAGACCCAGTACTTC.

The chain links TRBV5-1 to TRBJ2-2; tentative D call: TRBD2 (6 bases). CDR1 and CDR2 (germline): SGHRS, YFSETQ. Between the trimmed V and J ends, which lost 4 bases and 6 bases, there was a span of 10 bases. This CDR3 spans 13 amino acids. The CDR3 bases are TGCGCCAGCAGCGGAACTAGCTCCGGGGAGCTGTTTTTT. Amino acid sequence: CASSGTSSGELFF.

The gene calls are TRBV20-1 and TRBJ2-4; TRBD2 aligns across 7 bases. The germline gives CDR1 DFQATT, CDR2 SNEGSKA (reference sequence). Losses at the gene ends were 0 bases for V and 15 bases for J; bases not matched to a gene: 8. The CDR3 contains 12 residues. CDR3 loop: CSARDGLGNLYF. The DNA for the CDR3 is TGCAGTGCTAGAGATGGACTAGGGAATCTGTACTTC.

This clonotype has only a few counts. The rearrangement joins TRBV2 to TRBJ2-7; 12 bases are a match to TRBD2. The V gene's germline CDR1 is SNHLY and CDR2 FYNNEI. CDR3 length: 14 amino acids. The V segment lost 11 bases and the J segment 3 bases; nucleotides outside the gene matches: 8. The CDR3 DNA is TGTGCCTACCGGACTAGCGGGGTTAGCTACGAGCAGTACTTC. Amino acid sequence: CAYRTSGVSYEQYF.

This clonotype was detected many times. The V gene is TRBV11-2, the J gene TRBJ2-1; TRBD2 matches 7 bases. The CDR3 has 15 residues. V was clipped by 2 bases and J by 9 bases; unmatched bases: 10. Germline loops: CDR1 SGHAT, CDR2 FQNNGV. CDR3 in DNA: TGTGCCAGCAGCTTATCGGCGGGAGCGAGGGGTGAGCAGTTCTTC. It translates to CASSLSAGARGEQFF.

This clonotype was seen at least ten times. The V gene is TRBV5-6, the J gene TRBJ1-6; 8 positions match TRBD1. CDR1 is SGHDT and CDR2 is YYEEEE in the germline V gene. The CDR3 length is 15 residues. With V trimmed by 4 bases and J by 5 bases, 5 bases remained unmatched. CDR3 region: CASSGRTGNNSPLHF. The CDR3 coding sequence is TGTGCCAGCAGCGGAAGGACAGGGAATAATTCACCCCTCCACTTT.

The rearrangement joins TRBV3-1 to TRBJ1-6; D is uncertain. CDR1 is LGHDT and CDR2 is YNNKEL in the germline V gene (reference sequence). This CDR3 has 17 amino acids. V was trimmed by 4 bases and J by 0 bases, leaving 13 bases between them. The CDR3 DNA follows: TGTGCCAGCAGCCTGGGCCCTTTAAGCTCCTATAATTCACCCCTCCACTTT. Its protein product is CASSLGPLSSYNSPLHF.

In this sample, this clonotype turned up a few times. CDR3 loop: CASSIPGLASTYNEQFF. CDR3 in DNA: TGTGCCAGCAGTATCCCCGGACTAGCGAGTACCTACAATGAGCAGTTCTTC. The chain carries TRBV27 and TRBJ2-1; 9 positions match TRBD2. The CDR3 runs 17 residues. J was trimmed by 2 bases and V by 5 bases; bases with no gene match: 10. The germline V gene has CDR1 MNHEY and CDR2 SMNVEV (reference sequence).

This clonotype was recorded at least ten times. The CDR3 bases are TGCAGTGCGTCCGGGGGAGGTAGGGATGAGCAGTTCTTC. It encodes CSASGGGRDEQFF. The chain is built from TRBV20-1 and TRBJ2-1; perhaps TRBD2 as D (6 bases). Germline V CDR1 and CDR2: DFQATT, SNEGSKA (reference sequence). Deletions cut 6 bases from V and 8 bases from J, with 17 bases between. This CDR3 contains 13 residues.

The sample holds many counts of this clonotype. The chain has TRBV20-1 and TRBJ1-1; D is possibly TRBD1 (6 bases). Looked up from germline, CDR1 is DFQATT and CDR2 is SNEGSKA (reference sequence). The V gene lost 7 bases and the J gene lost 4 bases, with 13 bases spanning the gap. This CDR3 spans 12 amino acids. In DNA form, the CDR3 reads TGCAGTGTCCCCCAGGGGACCACTGAAGCTTTCTTT. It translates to CSVPQGTTEAFF.

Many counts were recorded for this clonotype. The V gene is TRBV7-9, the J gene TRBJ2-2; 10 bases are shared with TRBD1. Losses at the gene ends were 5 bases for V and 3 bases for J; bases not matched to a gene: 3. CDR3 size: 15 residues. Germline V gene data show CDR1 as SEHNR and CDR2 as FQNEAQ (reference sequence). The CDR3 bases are TGTGCCAGCAGCCAAGGGACAGGGGACACCGGGGAGCTGTTTTTT. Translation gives CASSQGTGDTGELFF.

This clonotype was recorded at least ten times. The CDR3 DNA reads TGTGCCAGCAGCGCGACACACGAGCAGTTCTTC. Protein product: CASSATHEQFF. This chain joins TRBV3-1 and TRBJ2-1, with D unresolved. Deletions cut 5 bases from V and 10 bases from J, with 9 bases between. From germline, CDR1 is LGHDT and CDR2 YNNKEL (reference sequence). CDR3 length: 11 amino acids.

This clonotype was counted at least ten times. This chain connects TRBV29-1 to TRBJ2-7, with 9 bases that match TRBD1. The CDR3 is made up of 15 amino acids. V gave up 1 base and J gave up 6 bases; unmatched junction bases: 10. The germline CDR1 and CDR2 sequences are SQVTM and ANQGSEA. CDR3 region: CSVEAGTGKAGEQYF. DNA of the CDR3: TGCAGCGTTGAAGCCGGGACAGGGAAAGCGGGCGAGCAGTACTTC.

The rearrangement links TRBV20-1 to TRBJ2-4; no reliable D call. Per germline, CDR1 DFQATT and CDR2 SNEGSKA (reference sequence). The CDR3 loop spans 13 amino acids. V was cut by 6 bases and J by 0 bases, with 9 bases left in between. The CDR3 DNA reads TGCAGTGCCTCGGACCTAGCCAAAAACATTCAGTACTTC. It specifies CSASDLAKNIQYF.

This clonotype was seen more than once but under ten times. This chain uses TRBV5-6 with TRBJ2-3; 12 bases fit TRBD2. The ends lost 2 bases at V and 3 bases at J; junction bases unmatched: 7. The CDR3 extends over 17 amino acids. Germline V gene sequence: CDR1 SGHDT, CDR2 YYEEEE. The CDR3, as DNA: TGTGCCAGCAGCTTAAGGACTAGCGGGAAGCGAACAGATACGCAGTATTTT. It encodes CASSLRTSGKRTDTQYF.

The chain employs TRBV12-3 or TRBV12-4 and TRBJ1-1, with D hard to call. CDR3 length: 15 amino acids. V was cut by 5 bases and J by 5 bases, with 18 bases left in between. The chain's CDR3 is CASSPLVIEGTEAFF. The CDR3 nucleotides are TGTGCCAGCAGTCCCTTGGTTATTGAGGGTACTGAAGCTTTCTTT.

The DNA for the CDR3 is TGTGCCAGCTCACCGGGGGGGCGCGAGCAGTACTTC. Translation gives CASSPGGREQYF. The rearrangement joins TRBV18 to TRBJ2-7, with D perhaps TRBD2 (7 bases). The CDR3 totals 12 residues. From germline, CDR1 is KGHSH and CDR2 LQKENI. V lost 3 bases and J 6 bases, leaving 9 bases between the germline ends.

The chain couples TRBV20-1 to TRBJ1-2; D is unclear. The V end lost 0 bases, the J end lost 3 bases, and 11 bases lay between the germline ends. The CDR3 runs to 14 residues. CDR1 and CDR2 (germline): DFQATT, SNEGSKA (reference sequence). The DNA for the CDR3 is TGCAGTGCTAGAGACAAGGACCGCCACTATGGCTACACCTTC. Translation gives CSARDKDRHYGYTF.

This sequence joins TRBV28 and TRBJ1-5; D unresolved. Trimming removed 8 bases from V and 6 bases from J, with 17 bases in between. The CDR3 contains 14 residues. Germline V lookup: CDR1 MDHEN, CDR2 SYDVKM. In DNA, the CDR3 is TGTGCCAGCTGTATTGGGTATAAAGGTCAGCCCCAGCATTTT. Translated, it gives CASCIGYKGQPQHF.

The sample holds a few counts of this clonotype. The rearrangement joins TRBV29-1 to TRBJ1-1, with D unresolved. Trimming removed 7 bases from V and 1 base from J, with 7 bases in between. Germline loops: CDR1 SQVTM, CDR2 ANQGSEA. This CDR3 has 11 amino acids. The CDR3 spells CSGQENTEAFF. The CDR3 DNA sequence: TGCAGCGGGCAAGAGAACACTGAAGCTTTCTTT.

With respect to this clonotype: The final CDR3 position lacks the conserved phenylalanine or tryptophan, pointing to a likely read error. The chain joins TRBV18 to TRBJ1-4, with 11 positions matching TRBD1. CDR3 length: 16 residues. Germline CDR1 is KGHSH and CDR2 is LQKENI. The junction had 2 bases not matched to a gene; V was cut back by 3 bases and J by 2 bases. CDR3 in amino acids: CASSPRTGGTNEKLFL. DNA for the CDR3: TGTGCCAGCTCACCTCGGACAGGGGGCACTAATGAAAAACTGTTTCTT.

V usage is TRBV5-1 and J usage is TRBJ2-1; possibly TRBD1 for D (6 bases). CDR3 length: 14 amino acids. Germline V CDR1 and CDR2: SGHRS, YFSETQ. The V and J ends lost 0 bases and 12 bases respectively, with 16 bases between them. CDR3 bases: TGCGCCAGCAGCTTGGTTCAGGGGAGTGTGGTGCAGTTCTTC. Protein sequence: CASSLVQGSVVQFF. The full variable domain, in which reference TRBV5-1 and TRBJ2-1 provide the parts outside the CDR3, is KAGVTQTPRYLIKTRGQQVTLSCSPISGHRSVSWYQQTPGQGLQFLFEYFSETQRNKGNFPGRFSGRQFSNSRSEMNVSTLELGDSALYLCASSLVQGSVVQFFGPGTRLTVL.

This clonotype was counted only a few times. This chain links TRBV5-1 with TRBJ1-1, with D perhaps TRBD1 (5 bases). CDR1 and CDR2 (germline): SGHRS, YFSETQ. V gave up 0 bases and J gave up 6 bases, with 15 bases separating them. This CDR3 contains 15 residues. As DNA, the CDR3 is TGCGCCAGCAGCTTGGCCTTCAGGGATGGGGCTGAAGCTTTCTTT. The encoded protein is CASSLAFRDGAEAFF. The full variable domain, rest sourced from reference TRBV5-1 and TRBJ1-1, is KAGVTQTPRYLIKTRGQQVTLSCSPISGHRSVSWYQQTPGQGLQFLFEYFSETQRNKGNFPGRFSGRQFSNSRSEMNVSTLELGDSALYLCASSLAFRDGAEAFFGQGTRLTVV.

This chain's CDR3 is CASKRRTSGIFSYEQYF. In nucleotides, the CDR3 is TGTGCCAGCAAACGACGGACTAGCGGGATTTTCTCCTACGAGCAGTACTTC. This chain links TRBV6-1 with TRBJ2-7, with 12 bases that match TRBD2. Germline CDR1 is MNHNS and CDR2 is SASEGT. The V and J ends lost 7 bases and 0 bases, in that order; junction bases with no gene match: 10. CDR3 length: 17 residues.

This CDR3 reads CASSGLDRGFDEQFF. In nucleotides, the CDR3 is TGTGCCAGCAGTGGACTGGACAGGGGGTTCGATGAGCAGTTCTTC. The chain links TRBV25-1 to TRBJ2-1; 10 bases are shared with TRBD1. The V gene end was trimmed by 4 bases and the J gene end by 8 bases; junction bases not matched to a gene: 8. The CDR3 has 15 residues. Germline CDR1 and CDR2: MGHDK and SYGVNS.

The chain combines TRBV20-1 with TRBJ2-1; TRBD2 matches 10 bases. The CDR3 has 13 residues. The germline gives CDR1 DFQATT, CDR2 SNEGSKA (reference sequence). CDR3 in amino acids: CGTSGRAPNEQFF. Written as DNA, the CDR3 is TGCGGAACGAGCGGGAGGGCCCCCAATGAGCAGTTCTTC.

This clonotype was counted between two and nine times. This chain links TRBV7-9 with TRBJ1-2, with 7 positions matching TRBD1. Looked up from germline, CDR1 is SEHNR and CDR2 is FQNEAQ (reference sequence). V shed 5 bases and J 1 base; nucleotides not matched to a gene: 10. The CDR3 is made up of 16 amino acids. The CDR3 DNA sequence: TGTGCCAGCAGCCAGTACACAGGGGCGGTTAACTATGGCTACACCTTC. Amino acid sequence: CASSQYTGAVNYGYTF.